The clone carrying this T cell receptor (beta chain) appeared once. Original handling: Estimated nucleated cell counts came from reference gene primer amplification. Data came from immunoSEQ multiplex PCR; TCRdb stores just in-frame clones and leaves some out. V, J and clone size are those of that table, while D and trimming were read from the DNA. The sample comprises some 280,000 clones, about nine tenths of which are singletons, and 2.5% to 3.5% rests with the top ten. This CDR3 contains 13 residues. V lost 5 bases to trimming and J lost 9 bases; unmatched junction nucleotides: 5. This specimen belongs to a study of blood T cell repertoires in COVID-19. About the study: COVID-19 samples, acute and convalescent, were from the United States, Italy and Spain. PBMCs, B-cell-depleted T cells, or T cells were the source of the cDNA or gDNA that made up the material.

The receptor's source is a woman younger than 45 with active or convalescent COVID-19. The sample taken for sequencing was peripheral blood. This chain joins TRBV12-3 or TRBV12-4 and TRBJ2-4; 9 positions agree with TRBD1. Here the CDR3 DNA reads TGTGCCAGCAGTGGGACAGGGTGGGGCATTCAGTACTTC. It specifies CASSGTGWGIQYF.